Sequencing of this T cell receptor beta chain was carried out in a study of spatial heterogeneity in lung cancer. Via MiXCR, TCRdb re-called the 5' RACE reads, giving one row per CDR3 protein. The data show several hundred distinct CDR3 sequences, approximately 60% seen once. Germline values: CDR1 MNHEY, CDR2 SVGAGI. This CDR3 region has 14 residues. Trimming cost V 1 base and J 8 bases, with 13 bases left between them. Points on this clonotype: Within a library made for alpha chains, this beta chain is off target, and its count is uninformative.

Described time point: sample taken at primary tumor resection. Whole RNA from tumor, nontumor lung or frozen PBMC was sequenced unsorted. This TCR was sampled from a female donor with early-stage non-small cell lung cancer. The chain links TRBV6-5 to TRBJ2-3; D is ambiguous. This specimen was PBMCs, taken at surgery. The DNA of the CDR3 is TGTGCCAGCAGTTACTTTGCGGTCCATGTTACGCAGTATTTT. This sequence encodes CASSYFAVHVTQYF.